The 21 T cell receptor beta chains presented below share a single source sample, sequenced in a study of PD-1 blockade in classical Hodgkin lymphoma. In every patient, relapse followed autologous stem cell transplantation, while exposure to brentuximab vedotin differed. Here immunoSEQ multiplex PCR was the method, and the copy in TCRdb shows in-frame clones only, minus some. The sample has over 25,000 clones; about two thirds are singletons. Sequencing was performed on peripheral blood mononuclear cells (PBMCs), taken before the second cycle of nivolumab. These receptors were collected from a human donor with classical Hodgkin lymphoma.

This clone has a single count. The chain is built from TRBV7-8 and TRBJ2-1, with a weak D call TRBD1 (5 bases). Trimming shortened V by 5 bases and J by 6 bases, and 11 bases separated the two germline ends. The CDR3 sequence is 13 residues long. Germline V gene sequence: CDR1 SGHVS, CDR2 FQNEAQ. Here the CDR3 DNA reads TGTGCCAGCAGCCAAGACAGAGGCAATGAGCAGTTCTTC. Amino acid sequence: CASSQDRGNEQFF.

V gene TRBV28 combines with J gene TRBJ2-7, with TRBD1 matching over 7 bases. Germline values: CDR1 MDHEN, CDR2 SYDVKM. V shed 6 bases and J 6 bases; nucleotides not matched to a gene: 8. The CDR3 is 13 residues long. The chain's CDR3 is CASSLTGWGEQYV. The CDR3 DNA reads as TGTGCCAGCAGCTTGACAGGGTGGGGCGAGCAGTACGTC.

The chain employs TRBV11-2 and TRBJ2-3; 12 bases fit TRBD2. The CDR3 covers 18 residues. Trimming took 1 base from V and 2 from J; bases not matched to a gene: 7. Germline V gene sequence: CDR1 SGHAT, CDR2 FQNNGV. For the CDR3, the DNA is TGTGCCAGCAGCTTAGGGCTAGCGGGGGGGCGGGACACAGATACGCAGTATTTT. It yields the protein CASSLGLAGGRDTDTQYF.

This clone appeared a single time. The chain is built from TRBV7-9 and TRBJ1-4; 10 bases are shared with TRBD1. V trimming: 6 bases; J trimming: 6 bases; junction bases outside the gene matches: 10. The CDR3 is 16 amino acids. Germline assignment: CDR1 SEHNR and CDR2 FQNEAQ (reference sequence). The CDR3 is CASRRLWDRGDEKLFF. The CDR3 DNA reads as TGTGCCAGCAGGCGACTATGGGACAGGGGCGATGAAAAACTGTTTTTT. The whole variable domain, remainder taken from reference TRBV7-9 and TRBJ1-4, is DTGVSQNPRHKITKRGQNVTFRCDPISEHNRLYWYRQTLGQGPEFLTYFQNEAQLEKSRLLSDRFSAERPKGSFSTLEIQRTEQGDSAMYLCASRRLWDRGDEKLFFGSGTQLSVL.

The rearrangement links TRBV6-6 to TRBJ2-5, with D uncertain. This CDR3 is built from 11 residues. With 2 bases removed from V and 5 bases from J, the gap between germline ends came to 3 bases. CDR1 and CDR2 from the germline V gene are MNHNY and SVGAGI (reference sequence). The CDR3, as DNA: TGTGCCAGCAGTTACGGCGAGACCCAGTACTTC. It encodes CASSYGETQYF.

CDR3 sequence (DNA): TGTGCCAGCAGCTTCTCGGGACAGGGGGCCTACGAGCAGTACTTC. It codes for CASSFSGQGAYEQYF. This sequence joins TRBV11-2 and TRBJ2-7; 11 positions agree with TRBD1. In germline, CDR1 is SGHAT, CDR2 FQNNGV. The CDR3 totals 15 residues. Trimming at V came to 3 bases and at J to 2 bases, leaving 3 bases not matched to a gene.

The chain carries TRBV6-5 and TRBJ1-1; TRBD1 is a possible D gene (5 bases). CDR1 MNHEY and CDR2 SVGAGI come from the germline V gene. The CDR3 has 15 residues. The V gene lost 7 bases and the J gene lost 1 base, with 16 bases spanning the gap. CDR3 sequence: CASIVEWGTNTEAFF. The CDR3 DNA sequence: TGTGCCAGCATTGTCGAGTGGGGGACGAACACTGAAGCTTTCTTT.

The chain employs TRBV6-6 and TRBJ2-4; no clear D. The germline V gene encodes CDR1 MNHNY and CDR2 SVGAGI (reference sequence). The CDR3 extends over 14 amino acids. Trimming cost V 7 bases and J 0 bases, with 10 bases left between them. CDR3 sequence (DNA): TGTGCCAGCATTGAGGCACTAGCCAAAAACATTCAGTACTTC. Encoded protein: CASIEALAKNIQYF.

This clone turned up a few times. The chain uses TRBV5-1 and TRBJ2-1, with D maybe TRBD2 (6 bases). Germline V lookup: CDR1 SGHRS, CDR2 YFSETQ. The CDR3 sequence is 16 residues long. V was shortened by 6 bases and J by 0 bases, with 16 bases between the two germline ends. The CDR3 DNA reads TGCGCCAGCAAGGGTAGTAGCGGTAGCTCCTACAATGAGCAGTTCTTC. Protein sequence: CASKGSSGSSYNEQFF.

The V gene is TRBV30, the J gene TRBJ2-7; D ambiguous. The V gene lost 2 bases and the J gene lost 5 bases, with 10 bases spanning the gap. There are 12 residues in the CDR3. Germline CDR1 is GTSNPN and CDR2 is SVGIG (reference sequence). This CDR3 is CAWSREVHEQYF. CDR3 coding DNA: TGTGCCTGGAGTCGAGAGGTACACGAGCAGTACTTC.

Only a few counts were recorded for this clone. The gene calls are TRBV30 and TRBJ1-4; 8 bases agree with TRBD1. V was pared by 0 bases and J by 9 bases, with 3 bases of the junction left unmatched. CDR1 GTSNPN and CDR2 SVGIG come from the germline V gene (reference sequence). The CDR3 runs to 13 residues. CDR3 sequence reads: CAWSVGQGKKLFF. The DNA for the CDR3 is TGTGCCTGGAGTGTCGGACAGGGAAAAAAACTGTTTTTT.

CDR3 amino acids: CASSLLLSSGRQETQYF. The CDR3 DNA is TGTGCCAGCAGCTTACTTCTGTCTAGCGGGCGCCAAGAGACCCAGTACTTC. The chain uses TRBV7-6 and TRBJ2-5; 8 bases are a match to TRBD2. This CDR3 spans 17 amino acids. In germline, CDR1 is SGHVS, CDR2 FNYEAQ. V gave up 2 bases and J gave up 1 base; unmatched junction bases: 9.

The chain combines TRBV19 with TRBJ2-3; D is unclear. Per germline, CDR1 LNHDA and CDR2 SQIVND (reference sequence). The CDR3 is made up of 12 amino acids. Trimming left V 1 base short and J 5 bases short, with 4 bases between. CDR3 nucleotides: TGTGCCAGTAGTATAGGGGGAGATACGCAGTATTTT. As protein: CASSIGGDTQYF.

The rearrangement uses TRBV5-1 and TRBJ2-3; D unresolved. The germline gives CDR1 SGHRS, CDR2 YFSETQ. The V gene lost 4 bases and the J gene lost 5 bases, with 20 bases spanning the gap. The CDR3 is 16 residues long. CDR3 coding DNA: TGCGCCAGCAGCCTTCGGCCCCCCGGTTTAGGAGATACGCAGTATTTT. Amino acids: CASSLRPPGLGDTQYF.

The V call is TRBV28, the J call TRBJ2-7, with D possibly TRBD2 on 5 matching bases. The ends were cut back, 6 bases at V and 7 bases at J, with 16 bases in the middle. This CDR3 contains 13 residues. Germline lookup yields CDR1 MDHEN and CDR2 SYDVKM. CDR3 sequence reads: CASRILVSGEQYF. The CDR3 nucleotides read TGTGCCAGCAGGATACTGGTTTCGGGAGAGCAGTACTTC.

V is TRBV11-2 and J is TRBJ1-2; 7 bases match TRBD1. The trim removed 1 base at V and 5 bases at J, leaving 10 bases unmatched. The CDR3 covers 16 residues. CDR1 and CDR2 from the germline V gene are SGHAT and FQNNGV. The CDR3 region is CASSLVAGQGVYGYTF. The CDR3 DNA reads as TGTGCCAGCAGCTTAGTAGCCGGGCAGGGGGTGTATGGCTACACCTTC.

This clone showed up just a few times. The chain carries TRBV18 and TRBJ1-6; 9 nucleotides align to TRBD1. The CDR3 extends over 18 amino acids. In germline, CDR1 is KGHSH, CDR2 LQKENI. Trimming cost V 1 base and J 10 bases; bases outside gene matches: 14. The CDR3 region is CASSPQRTGDRVMSPLHF. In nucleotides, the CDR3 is TGTGCCAGCTCACCACAAAGGACAGGGGATCGGGTAATGTCACCCCTCCACTTT. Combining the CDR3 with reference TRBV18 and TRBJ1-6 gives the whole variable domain NAGVMQNPRHLVRRRGQEARLRCSPMKGHSHVYWYRQLPEEGLKFMVYLQKENIIDESGMPKERFSAEFPKEGPSILRIQQVVRGDSAAYFCASSPQRTGDRVMSPLHFGNGTRLTVT.

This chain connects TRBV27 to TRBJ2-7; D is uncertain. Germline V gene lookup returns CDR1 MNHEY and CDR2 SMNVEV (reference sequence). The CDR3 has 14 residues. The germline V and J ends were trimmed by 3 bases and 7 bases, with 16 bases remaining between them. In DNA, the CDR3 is TGTGCCAGCAGTTTTGGAGCCTTAGTGGGGGAGCAGTACTTC. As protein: CASSFGALVGEQYF.

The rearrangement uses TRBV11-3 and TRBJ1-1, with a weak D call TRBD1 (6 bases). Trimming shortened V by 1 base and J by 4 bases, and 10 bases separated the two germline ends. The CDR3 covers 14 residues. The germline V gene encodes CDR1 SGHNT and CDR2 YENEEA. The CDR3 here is CASSLVTGPTEAFF. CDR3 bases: TGTGCCAGCAGCTTAGTCACAGGGCCCACTGAAGCTTTCTTT.

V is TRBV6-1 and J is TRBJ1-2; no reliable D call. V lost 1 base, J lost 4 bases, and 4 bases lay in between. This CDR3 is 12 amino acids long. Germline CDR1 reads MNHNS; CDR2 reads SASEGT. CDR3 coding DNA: TGTGCCAGCAGTGAAGGCCTCTATGGCTACACCTTC. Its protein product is CASSEGLYGYTF.

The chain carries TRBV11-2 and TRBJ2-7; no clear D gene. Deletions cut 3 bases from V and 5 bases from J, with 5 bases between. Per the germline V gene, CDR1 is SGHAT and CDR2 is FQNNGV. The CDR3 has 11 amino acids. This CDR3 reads CASSFGNEQYF. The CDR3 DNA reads TGTGCCAGCAGCTTCGGAAACGAGCAGTACTTC.